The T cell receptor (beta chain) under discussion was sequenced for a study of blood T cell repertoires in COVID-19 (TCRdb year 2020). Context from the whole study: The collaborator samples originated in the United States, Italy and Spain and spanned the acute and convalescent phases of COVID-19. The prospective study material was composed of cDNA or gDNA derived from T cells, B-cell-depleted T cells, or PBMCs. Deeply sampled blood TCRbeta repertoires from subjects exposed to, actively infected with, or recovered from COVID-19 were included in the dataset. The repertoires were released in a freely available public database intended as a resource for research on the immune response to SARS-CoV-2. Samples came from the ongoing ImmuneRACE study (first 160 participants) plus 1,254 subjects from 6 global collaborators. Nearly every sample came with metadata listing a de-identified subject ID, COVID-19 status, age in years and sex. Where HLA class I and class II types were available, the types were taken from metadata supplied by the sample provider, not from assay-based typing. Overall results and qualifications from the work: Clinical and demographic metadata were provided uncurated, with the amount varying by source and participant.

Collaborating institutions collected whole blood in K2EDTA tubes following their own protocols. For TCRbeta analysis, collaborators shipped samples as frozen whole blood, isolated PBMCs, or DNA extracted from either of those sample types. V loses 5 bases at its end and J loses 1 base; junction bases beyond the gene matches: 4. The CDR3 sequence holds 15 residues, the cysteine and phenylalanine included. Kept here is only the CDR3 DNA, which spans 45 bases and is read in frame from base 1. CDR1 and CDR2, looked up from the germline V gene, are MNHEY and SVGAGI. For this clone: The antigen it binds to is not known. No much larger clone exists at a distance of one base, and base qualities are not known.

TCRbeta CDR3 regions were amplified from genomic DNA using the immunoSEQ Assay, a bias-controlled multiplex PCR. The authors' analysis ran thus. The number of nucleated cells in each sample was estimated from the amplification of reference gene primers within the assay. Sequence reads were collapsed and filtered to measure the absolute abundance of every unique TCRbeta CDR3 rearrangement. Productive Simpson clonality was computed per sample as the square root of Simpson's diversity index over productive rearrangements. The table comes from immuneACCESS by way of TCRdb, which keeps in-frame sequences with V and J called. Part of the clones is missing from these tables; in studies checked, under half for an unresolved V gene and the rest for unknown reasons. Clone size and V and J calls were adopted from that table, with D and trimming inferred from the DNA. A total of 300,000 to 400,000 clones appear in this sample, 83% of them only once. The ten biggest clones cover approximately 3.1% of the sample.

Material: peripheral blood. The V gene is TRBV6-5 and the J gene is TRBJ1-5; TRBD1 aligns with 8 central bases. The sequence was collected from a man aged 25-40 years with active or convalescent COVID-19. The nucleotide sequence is TGTGCCAGCAGTCCGACAGGGGCGAGCAATCAGCCCCAGCATTTT. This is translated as CASSPTGASNQPQHF.